These T cell receptor beta chains were read from a single sample in a study of Graves' ophthalmopathy and Graves' hyperthyroidism. MiXCR, applied by TCRdb to the multiplex PCR reads, yields one record per CDR3 protein. The table includes 600,000 to 700,000 distinct CDR3 sequences, about 40% detected once. Sequenced material: peripheral blood. These receptors were taken from an adult man with Graves' ophthalmopathy. The CDR3 runs from the conserved cysteine through the conserved F or W. The order of the fields is V gene, J gene, clone size, D gene, CDR3 length, CDR3 DNA, CDR3 protein. The D gene is left open where the match is weak. Size tells how often a clone was seen (once, few, many) or the class of an expanded clone, and some rows leave it out.

TRBV7-3,TRBJ2-7,NA,TRBD2,15,TGTGCCAGCAGCTTAAGTGCGGGGGGCACCTACGAGCAGTACTTC,CASSLSAGGTYEQYF
TRBV10-3,TRBJ1-5,NA,TRBD1,15,TGTGCCACCAGCCCACAGGGGTACGGCAATCAGCCCCAGCATTTT,CATSPQGYGNQPQHF
TRBV9,TRBJ1-2,NA,TRBD1,14,TGTGCCAGCAGCCCAGGGGGGACAGTCGGTGGCTACACCTTC,CASSPGGTVGGYTF
TRBV6-5,TRBJ2-3,NA,NA,18,TGTGCCAGCAGTTACCCAACCGTCGAGCAGGGAGAAAAGGATACGCAGTATTTT,CASSYPTVEQGEKDTQYF
TRBV25-1,TRBJ2-5,NA,NA,16,TGTGCCAGCAGTGTAGGGTTGGGGGTATTCCAAGAGACCCAGTACTTC,CASSVGLGVFQETQYF
TRBV7-9,TRBJ1-2,once,NA,14,TGTGCCAGCGGCCAAGGGCCAGGGAACTATGGCTACACCTTC,CASGQGPGNYGYTF
TRBV6-5,TRBJ1-6,NA,NA,13,TGTGCCAGCAGTAGGGGGGGAGAGTCACCCCTCCACTTT,CASSRGGESPLHF
TRBV11-1,TRBJ2-7,many,TRBD2,14,TGTGCCAGCAGCCCAGGGAGGGTTGGATACGAGCAGTACTTC,CASSPGRVGYEQYF
TRBV9,TRBJ2-7,NA,TRBD1,17,TGTGCCAGCAGCAAGGCCGGGACAGGGGCCATAACCTACGAGCAGTACTTC,CASSKAGTGAITYEQYF
TRBV6-5,TRBJ1-2,many,NA,14,TGTGCCAGCAGTTACTCGATCGGACGGACGGGCTACACCTTC,CASSYSIGRTGYTF
TRBV29-1,TRBJ1-1,NA,NA,9,TGCAGCGTTGCCAGGGGAGCTTTCTTT,CSVARGAFF
TRBV5-5,TRBJ1-5,many,NA,14,TGTGCCAGCAGCCAGGGACTAACCAATCAGCCCCAGCATTTT,CASSQGLTNQPQHF
TRBV4-1,TRBJ2-7,few,TRBD1,15,TGCGCCAGCAGCCAGCGGGACAGGGGGCATGGAGAGCAGTACTTC,CASSQRDRGHGEQYF
TRBV19,TRBJ1-5,few,TRBD1,14,TGTGCCAGTAGTCCCGGGACAGGGAAACAGCCCCAGCATTTT,CASSPGTGKQPQHF
TRBV10-3,TRBJ1-4,NA,NA,14,TGTGCCATCAGTCCGGGGGAGGCTAATGAAAAACTGTTTTTT,CAISPGEANEKLFF
TRBV7-9,TRBJ2-7,NA,TRBD1,15,TGTGCCAGCAGCCCCGGGACAGGACACTCCTACGAGCAGTACTTC,CASSPGTGHSYEQYF
TRBV19,TRBJ2-7,many,TRBD2,15,TGTGCCAGTAGTCCCGGACTAGCCCACTCCTACGAGCAGTACTTC,CASSPGLAHSYEQYF
TRBV7-3,TRBJ2-2,NA,TRBD1,17,TGCGCCAGCAGCATTCCGGGACAGGGGGAGGTAAACGGGGAGCTGTTTTTT,CASSIPGQGEVNGELFF
TRBV7-2,TRBJ1-5,NA,NA,9,TGTGCCAGCAGCGTATCCCAGCATTTT,CASSVSQHF
TRBV10-2,TRBJ2-2,many,TRBD1,16,TGCGCCAGCAGACAGACAGGGACCGCGAACACCGGGGAGCTGTTTTTT,CASRQTGTANTGELFF
TRBV7-9,TRBJ2-7,many,NA,15,TGTGCCAGCAGCTTGGCCGTACTGGTAAACTACGAGCAGTACTTC,CASSLAVLVNYEQYF
TRBV19,TRBJ2-7,many,NA,15,TGTGCCAGTAGTGCCTACCAGGGGGGAGGCTACGAGCAGTACTTC,CASSAYQGGGYEQYF
TRBV6-1,TRBJ1-2,NA,NA,14,TGTGTCAGCAGCGTCCAGGCGGGGAGCTATGGCTACACCTTC,CVSSVQAGSYGYTF